The clone carrying this TCR beta chain was counted only a few times. Clones were sequenced by immunoSEQ multiplex PCR, and TCRdb holds only the in-frame ones, with some missing. The top ten hold less than 4% of the sample, which has 250,000 or so clones, under 90% seen once. The germline V gene encodes CDR1 SGHKS and CDR2 YYEKEE (reference sequence). V was shortened by 5 bases and J by 4 bases, with 18 bases between the two germline ends. This CDR3 is 16 amino acids long. The sample belongs to a study of blood T cell repertoires in COVID-19. Up to 2 weeks before entering the study, exposed participants had met a COVID-19 case.

Input material: PBMCs or T cells enriched from blood (not recorded which). This TCR was recovered from a woman between 40 and 55 years old who had been exposed to COVID-19. The chain joins TRBV5-5 to TRBJ1-4; unclear D gene. The CDR3 region is CASSPTPYSYNEKLFF. The CDR3 DNA follows: TGTGCCAGCAGTCCAACACCTTACAGTTATAATGAAAAACTGTTTTTT.